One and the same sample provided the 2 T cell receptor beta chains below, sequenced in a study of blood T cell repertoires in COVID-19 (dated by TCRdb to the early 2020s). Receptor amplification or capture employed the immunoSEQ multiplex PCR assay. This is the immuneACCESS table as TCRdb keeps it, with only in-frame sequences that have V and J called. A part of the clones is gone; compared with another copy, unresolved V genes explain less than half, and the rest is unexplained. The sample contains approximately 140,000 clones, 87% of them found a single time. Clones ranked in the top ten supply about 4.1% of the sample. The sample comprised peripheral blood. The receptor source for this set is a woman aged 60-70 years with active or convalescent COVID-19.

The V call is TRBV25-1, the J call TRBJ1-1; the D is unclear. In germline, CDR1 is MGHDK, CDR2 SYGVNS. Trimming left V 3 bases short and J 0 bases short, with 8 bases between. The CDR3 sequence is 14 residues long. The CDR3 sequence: CASSDAGLNTEAFF. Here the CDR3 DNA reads TGTGCCAGCAGTGACGCAGGATTGAACACTGAAGCTTTCTTT.

CDR3 DNA sequence: TGTGCCAGCAGCGGGGGACAGCGTCTAGGCACAGATACGCAGTATTTT. It encodes CASSGGQRLGTDTQYF. J is TRBJ2-3 and V is TRBV5-4, with 7 bases fitting TRBD1. This CDR3 is 16 amino acids long. Per the germline V gene, CDR1 is SGHNT and CDR2 is YYREEE (reference sequence). The V gene end was trimmed by 4 bases and the J gene end by 1 base; junction bases not matched to a gene: 9.